What follows are 16 T cell receptor beta chains derived from one specimen sequenced in a study of cytomegalovirus exposure and HLA in healthy donors. Both 60 Vbeta primers and 13 Jbeta primers went into the PCR. The table came from immunoSEQ multiplex PCR; TCRdb's copy has only in-frame clones and leaves some out. This sample's table has about 200,000 clones. Sequencing was done on a sample of PBMCs. The receptors were sampled from a man aged 25-40 years in good health and CMV-seronegative.

This chain links TRBV10-1 with TRBJ1-1, with 9 bases identical to TRBD1. The CDR3 is 13 amino acids. Germline assignment: CDR1 WNHNN and CDR2 SYGVQD (reference sequence). V trimming: 4 bases; J trimming: 3 bases; junction bases outside the gene matches: 0. The CDR3 DNA sequence: TGCGCCAGCAGTGGGACAGGGGACACTGAAGCTTTCTTT. This sequence encodes CASSGTGDTEAFF.

This chain connects TRBV6-1 to TRBJ1-5, with 9 positions matching TRBD1. Germline-derived CDR1 and CDR2 are MNHNS and SASEGT. J was trimmed by 7 bases and V by 7 bases; bases with no gene match: 5. This CDR3 has 13 amino acids. The CDR3 reads CASNGQGWQPQHF. The CDR3 region has the DNA TGTGCCAGCAACGGACAGGGGTGGCAGCCCCAGCATTTT.

This rearrangement joins TRBV19 to TRBJ1-5; TRBD1 matches at 8 bases. Germline V lookup: CDR1 LNHDA, CDR2 SQIVND (reference sequence). The ends lost 2 bases at V and 1 base at J; junction bases unmatched: 7. The CDR3 is made up of 17 amino acids. The CDR3 DNA reads as TGTGCCAGTAGTATAAGCAGGGGGCCGTTGAGCAATCAGCCCCAGCATTTT. It yields the protein CASSISRGPLSNQPQHF.

V usage is TRBV6-6 and J usage is TRBJ1-4, with 7 bases that match TRBD1. This CDR3 has 15 amino acids. The J segment lost 7 bases and the V segment lost 6 bases, leaving 11 bases of the junction unmatched. Germline-derived CDR1 and CDR2 are MNHNY and SVGAGI (reference sequence). The CDR3: CASSLGDRRPEKLFF. The CDR3 DNA is TGTGCCAGCAGCCTGGGGGACAGAAGACCTGAAAAACTGTTTTTT.

The chain recombines TRBV5-6 with TRBJ1-5, with D possibly matching TRBD1 (6 bases). The CDR3 length is 15 residues. Germline CDR1 SGHDT, CDR2 YYEEEE. Trimming pared 3 bases from V and 4 bases from J, leaving 14 bases between. The CDR3: CASSWGPLANQPQHF. CDR3 nucleotide sequence: TGTGCCAGCAGCTGGGGGCCCCTGGCAAATCAGCCCCAGCATTTT.

This rearrangement joins TRBV7-2 to TRBJ1-3, with 7 bases identical to TRBD1. Germline CDR1 and CDR2: SGHTA and FQGNSA. CDR3 size: 17 residues. After removal of 1 base from V and 0 bases from J, the junction contained 6 bases not matched to a gene. The CDR3 protein is CASSLGRTGHSGNTIYF. As DNA, the CDR3 is TGTGCCAGCAGCTTAGGACGGACAGGCCACTCTGGAAACACCATATATTTT.

The V call is TRBV11-2, the J call TRBJ2-2; 8 positions match TRBD2. CDR1 and CDR2 from the germline V gene are SGHAT and FQNNGV. Trimming cost V 3 bases and J 8 bases; bases outside gene matches: 11. There are 16 residues in the CDR3. CDR3: CASSLGLAGAQGELFF. In nucleotides, the CDR3 is TGTGCCAGCAGCTTGGGGCTAGCGGGCGCCCAGGGGGAGCTGTTTTTT.

The genes are TRBV2 and TRBJ2-6; D call uncertain. The V gene's germline CDR1 is SNHLY and CDR2 FYNNEI. The CDR3 length is 16 residues. Trimming left V 4 bases short and J 0 bases short, with 10 bases between. The CDR3 DNA is TGTGCCAGCAGTGCTGACACGAACTCTGGGGCCAACGTCCTGACTTTC. Protein product: CASSADTNSGANVLTF. Looking up the rest from reference TRBV2 and TRBJ2-6 gives the full variable domain: EPEVTQTPSHQVTQMGQEVILRCVPISNHLYFYWYRQILGQKVEFLVSFYNNEISEKSEIFDDQFSVERPDGSNFTLKIRSTKLEDSAMYFCASSADTNSGANVLTFGAGSRLTVL.

The chain is built from TRBV6-5 and TRBJ2-3; D is perhaps TRBD1 (6 bases). Germline CDR1 and CDR2: MNHEY and SVGAGI. The CDR3 contains 15 residues. Between the trimmed V and J ends, which lost 7 bases and 0 bases, there was a span of 14 bases. CDR3 coding DNA: TGTGCCAGCAAATTACAGGGAAAAAGCACAGATACGCAGTATTTT. Translation gives CASKLQGKSTDTQYF.

The rearrangement links TRBV7-2 to TRBJ1-5; D call uncertain. CDR1 and CDR2 (germline): SGHTA, FQGNSA. V shed 5 bases and J shed 2 bases, with 13 bases lying between them. The CDR3 length is 15 residues. The CDR3 protein is CASSPPGFRNQPQHF. The CDR3 region has the DNA TGTGCCAGCAGCCCCCCGGGATTCCGCAATCAGCCCCAGCATTTT.

The genes are TRBV6-1 and TRBJ1-5; TRBD1 is a possible D gene (5 bases). CDR3 size: 16 residues. V was shortened by 1 base and J by 1 base, with 11 bases between the two germline ends. Germline V gene data show CDR1 as MNHNS and CDR2 as SASEGT. This CDR3 reads CASSEDRGGSNQPQHF. The CDR3 DNA is TGTGCCAGCAGTGAAGATCGGGGGGGAAGCAATCAGCCCCAGCATTTT.

The J gene is TRBJ2-4, the V gene TRBV11-2; 7 positions match TRBD1. Germline V gives CDR1 SGHAT, CDR2 FQNNGV. With V trimmed by 6 bases and J by 7 bases, 3 bases remained unmatched. The CDR3 length is 12 residues. The DNA for the CDR3 is TGTGCCAGCAGGCCGACAGGGAACATTCAGTACTTC. The encoded protein is CASRPTGNIQYF.

Details on this clone: The limits of the CDR3 on the DNA are not certain, so only TCRdb's listed CDR3 is given. This chain uses TRBV29-1 with TRBJ2-7; the table's D gene call, TRBD2, was not cross checked with the DNA. A total of 13 residues make up the CDR3, ends included. Germline V gene sequence: CDR1 SQVTM, CDR2 ANQGSEA. This CDR3 reads CSVGAGTSGRRIF.

V and J are TRBV5-8 and TRBJ1-1, with D possibly TRBD1 on 6 matching bases. Germline loops: CDR1 SGHTS, CDR2 YDEGEE. The germline V and J ends were trimmed by 3 bases and 0 bases, with 9 bases remaining between them. This CDR3 is built from 14 residues. CDR3 sequence: CASSYRVMNTEAFF. The CDR3 region has the DNA TGTGCCAGCAGCTACAGGGTCATGAACACTGAAGCTTTCTTT. Supplemented by reference TRBV5-8 and TRBJ1-1, the full variable domain reads EAGVTQSPTHLIKTRGQQATLRCSPISGHTSVYWYQQALGLGLQFLLWYDEGEERNRGNFPPRFSGRQFPNYSSELNVNALELEDSALYLCASSYRVMNTEAFFGQGTRLTVV.

This chain connects TRBV21-1 to TRBJ2-3; the DNA was not compared with TRBD1, the D call given in the table. TRBV21-1 is a pseudogene segment. CDR3 length: 16 amino acids. CDR3 loop: CASSKERTGRGDTQYF. The CDR3 DNA sequence: TGTGCCAGCAGCAAAGAAAGGACAGGGAGGGGAGATACGCAGTATTTT.

This sequence joins TRBV7-9 and TRBJ1-2; D is undetermined. The CDR3 is made up of 12 amino acids. The V end lost 5 bases, the J end lost 8 bases, and 12 bases lay between the germline ends. The germline CDR1 and CDR2 sequences are SEHNR and FQNEAQ (reference sequence). As DNA, the CDR3 is TGTGCCAGCAGCACTCCCCGAGGGGGCTACACCTTC. It translates to CASSTPRGGYTF.